This T cell receptor beta chain is from a study of CD8+ T cells in alopecia areata. Specified treatment: oral pan-JAK inhibitor, 5-10 mg twice daily. RNA was isolated and reverse transcribed to cDNA, the sequencing template. Here immunoSEQ multiplex PCR was the method, and the copy in TCRdb shows in-frame clones only, minus some. The repertoire includes under 350,000 clones, roughly 50% of them detected once, and under 2% sits in the top ten. This clone was seen more than once but under ten times. The input for sequencing was CD4+ T cells sorted from blood, taken at week 24, from a patient treated with tofacitinib. The receptor's source is a human donor with alopecia areata.

CDR3 sequence: CAWSVGQGVYGYTF. DNA of the CDR3: TGTGCCTGGAGTGTGGGACAGGGTGTCTATGGCTACACCTTC. V and J are TRBV30 and TRBJ1-2; TRBD1 agrees at 9 bases. The J segment lost 4 bases and the V segment lost 0 bases, leaving 3 bases of the junction unmatched. This CDR3 is 14 amino acids long. CDR1 is GTSNPN and CDR2 is SVGIG in the germline V gene (reference sequence).